The present T cell receptor beta chain was sequenced within a study of T cell responses to AZD1222 COVID-19 vaccine. General study results and limits: A mostly white British donor set with more females was recruited, and clonal diversity was possibly underestimated. Baseline seropositivity characterized only six AZD1222 recipients. Targets within unmutated variant regions were reportedly found for nearly half of spike-specific TCRs.

Clones were read by immunoSEQ multiplex PCR, and TCRdb kept only the in-frame ones, dropping some. The repertoire holds roughly 98,000 clones, with roughly nine tenths as singletons. Worth noting for this clone: What it binds is unknown.

The CDR3 is 13 amino acids. Germline CDR1 is MNHEY and CDR2 is SVGAGI. With 7 bases removed from V and 8 bases from J, the gap between germline ends came to 17 bases. The material sequenced was peripheral blood, taken on day 0 of AZD1222 vaccination. The genes are TRBV6-5 and TRBJ1-2; D gene unclear. This clonotype was sampled from an adult in good health. CDR3 residues: CASTPGPLWGYTF. The DNA for the CDR3 is TGTGCCAGCACCCCAGGTCCATTATGGGGCTACACCTTC.